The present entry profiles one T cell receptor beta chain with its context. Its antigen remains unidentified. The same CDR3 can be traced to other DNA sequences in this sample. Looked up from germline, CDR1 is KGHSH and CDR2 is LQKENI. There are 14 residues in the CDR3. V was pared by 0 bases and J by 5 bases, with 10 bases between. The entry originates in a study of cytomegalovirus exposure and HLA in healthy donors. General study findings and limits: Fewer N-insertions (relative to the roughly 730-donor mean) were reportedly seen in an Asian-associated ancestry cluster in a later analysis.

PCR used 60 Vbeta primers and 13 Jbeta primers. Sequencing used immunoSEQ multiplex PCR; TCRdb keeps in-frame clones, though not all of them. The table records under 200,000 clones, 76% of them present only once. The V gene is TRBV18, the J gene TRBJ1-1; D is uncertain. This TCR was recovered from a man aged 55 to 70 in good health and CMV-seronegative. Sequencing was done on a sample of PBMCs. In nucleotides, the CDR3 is TGTGCCAGCTCACCACCCGTAACCAGAACTGAAGCTTTCTTT. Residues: CASSPPVTRTEAFF.